The 3 T cell receptor beta chains reported below all come from one sample, sequenced in a study of shared clonotypes between healthy human individuals. Here immunoSEQ multiplex PCR was the method, and the copy in TCRdb shows in-frame clones only, minus some. This table holds over 1.5 million clones, 95% to 99% found once. The sample consisted of naive CD4+ T cells sorted from blood. Subset: CD45RA+ positively selected. These receptors were collected from a man aged 25-40 years in good health.

On this clone itself: This CDR3 is also generated by other DNA sequences in the sample. V is TRBV5-1 and J is TRBJ2-5; D tentatively fits TRBD1 or TRBD2 (5 bases each). Germline CDR1 SGHRS, CDR2 YFSETQ. With 3 bases removed from V and 3 bases from J, the gap between germline ends came to 12 bases. This CDR3 is built from 14 residues. The CDR3 region is CASSSGTAKETQYF. CDR3 in DNA: TGCGCCAGCAGCTCCGGGACCGCCAAAGAGACCCAGTACTTC.

Of note for this clone: Other DNA sequences in this specimen translate into the identical CDR3. The chain combines TRBV5-5 with TRBJ2-5; D gene uncertain. The germline gives CDR1 SGHKS, CDR2 YYEKEE (reference sequence). There are 12 residues in the CDR3. V was clipped by 2 bases and J by 4 bases, with 6 bases between them. The CDR3 sequence: CASSFPRETQYF. DNA for the CDR3: TGTGCCAGCAGCTTCCCGCGAGAGACCCAGTACTTC. Using reference TRBV5-5 and TRBJ2-5 for the parts outside the CDR3, the full variable domain is DAGVTQSPTHLIKTRGQQVTLRCSPISGHKSVSWYQQVLGQGPQFIFQYYEKEERGRGNFPDRFSARQFPNYSSELNVNALLLGDSALYLCASSFPRETQYFGPGTRLLVL.

The chain links TRBV4-2 to TRBJ2-1, with D unclear. The CDR3 consists of 12 residues. V lost 3 bases and J lost 9, with 9 bases in between. The germline CDR1 and CDR2 sequences are LGHNA and YNFKEQ. The CDR3 sequence is CASSHSLPEQFF. In DNA, the CDR3 is TGTGCCAGCAGCCACAGCCTCCCTGAGCAGTTCTTC.